This TCR beta chain originates from a study of identical twins (dated by TCRdb to the mid-2010s). Study-level background: To test whether fetal clonotypes persist, this study deep-sequenced TCR alpha and beta repertoires from monozygotic twins, from unrelated adults of various ages, and from cord blood. To rule out contamination, the twin experiments were replicated at different times with different library preparation protocols.

Every donor in the study was a healthy Caucasian. Three pairs of female monozygotic twins, all aged roughly 18 to 30 years, were included in the twin cohort. Miltenyi CD45RO+ enrichment and human naive T-cell isolation kits were used to isolate memory (CD45RO+) and naive T cells from PBMC. The research as a whole found: Conclusions relied on cross-sectional statistical analysis, since the same donors could not be followed over many years. In monozygotic twins, recombination models systematically underestimated out-of-frame TCR alpha sharing, but the models matched the sharing seen between unrelated individuals. Abundant cord blood beta clonotypes had fewer insertions, young adult naive repertoires showed a similar but weaker trend, and memory repertoires showed no such trend. In beta out-of-frame sequences, excess twin sharing was weaker, because having fewer shared sequences lowered the signal-to-noise ratio. Compared with coincidental sharing between unrelated individuals, an excess of low generation-probability sequences was observed among out-of-frame TCR alpha sequences shared between twins. Invariant T cells such as MAIT and iNKT could partly confound zero-insertion analyses, although diverse VJ usage argued against such confounding for most clonotypes.

This clonotype was seen at least ten times. Its binding antigen is unknown. No base qualities exist here, and no much larger clone lies one base off it. The V end loses 0 bases and the J end loses 0 bases, and a stretch of 9 bases separates them. CDR3 length: 16 amino acids, cysteine to phenylalanine. CDR3 DNA is the only sequence kept; it has 48 bases, read in frame from the first base. The germline V gene yields SGHAT for CDR1 and FQNNGV for CDR2. Receptor libraries were prepared by 5' RACE. Sequencing used an Illumina HiSeq 2000. A universal primer binding site was added through template switching, and the final cDNA carried a unique molecular identifier so that TCR cDNA molecules could be counted accurately. Specific primers in the conserved constant-segment region were used to synthesize first-strand cDNA for the TCR alpha and beta chains. To control for contamination, every cDNA library carried two barcodes: a SMART-Mk sample barcode plus Illumina barcodes. Two successive PCR steps introduced TruSeq adapter sequences along with Illumina sample barcodes. Sequencing of the TCR alpha and beta cDNA libraries was done on the Illumina HiSeq platform using custom primers. Regarding the original processing steps: MiGEC was used to process raw reads and extract unique molecular identifiers, and MiXCR was used to find CDR3 positions. Recombination models were inferred per individual with the repgenHMM and IGoR tools using an EM algorithm. Shared clonotype analysis was performed with the tcR package in R, normalizing sharing by the product of cloneset sizes. To study raw recombination without the effects of thymic and clonal selection, out-of-frame nonproductive sequences were analyzed. TCRdb reanalyzed the raw reads on its own, using fastp at Q25 for trimming and MiXCR for clone calling, and kept in-frame beta chains. Every entry covers one CDR3 protein and lists the most common genes and DNA from its rows. None of the V and J calls come from the authors' own analysis; TCRdb made them. The sample profile shows 200,000 to 250,000 distinct CDR3 sequences; roughly 13% of them were found once. Jointly, the top ten make up 4% of the sample.

These records were also assigned to another study, of yellow fever vaccine responses in identical twins. The other study reports the following: According to the authors, in identical twins the way T cells responded to vaccination appeared partly convergent and partly personalized. In the study, vaccine-responding T cell clones were precisely tracked in identical twins.

The V gene is TRBV11-2 and the J gene is TRBJ1-3; the D gene is unclear. Sequenced sample: memory (CD45RO+) T cells sorted from blood. The meaning of the sample's cell subset or site label: CD45RO+ enriched T cells. The receptor's source is a young woman in good health. In nucleotide form, the sequence is TGTGCCAGCAGCTTAGATCTTGGGCACTCTGGAAACACCATATATTTT. It encodes CASSLDLGHSGNTIYF. The variable domain in full, with residues beyond the CDR3 obtained from the reference TRBV11-2 and TRBJ1-3 genes, is EAGVAQSPRYKIIEKRQSVAFWCNPISGHATLYWYQQILGQGPKLLIQFQNNGVVDDSQLPKDRFSAERLKGVDSTLKIQPAKLEDSAVYLCASSLDLGHSGNTIYFGEGSWLTVV.